This passage covers 13 T cell receptor beta chains from one sample sequenced in a study of blood T cell repertoires in COVID-19. Libraries were prepared by immunoSEQ multiplex PCR; TCRdb keeps only in-frame clonotypes and omits some of them. The repertoire holds about 180,000 clones, with approximately 90% as singletons. Material for sequencing was peripheral blood. Receptors were obtained from a man aged 18 to 30 who had recovered from COVID-19.

The genes are TRBV5-4 and TRBJ1-2; the D gene is possibly TRBD1 (5 bases). Germline V gene data show CDR1 as SGHNT and CDR2 as YYREEE (reference sequence). This CDR3 has 12 amino acids. Trimming cost V 4 bases and J 4 bases, with 8 bases left between them. The chain's CDR3 is CASSQDIYGYTF. The CDR3 nucleotides are TGTGCCAGCAGCCAGGACATCTATGGCTACACCTTC.

In its sample, this clone was seen many times. The CDR3 nucleotides are TGTGCCAGCAAGAGGTACACCGGGGAGCTGTTTTTT. The encoded protein is CASKRYTGELFF. The chain employs TRBV6-5 and TRBJ2-2; no clear D. Trimming removed 7 bases at V and 3 bases at J, with 6 bases between. Germline-derived CDR1 and CDR2 are MNHEY and SVGAGI. CDR3 length: 12 residues.

This clone was seen a few times. The chain couples TRBV4-1 to TRBJ1-2, with 8 bases identical to TRBD1. The CDR3 is made up of 17 amino acids. Germline V gives CDR1 MGHRA, CDR2 YSYEKL. V lost 3 bases to trimming and J lost 6 bases; unmatched junction nucleotides: 15. The CDR3, as DNA: TGCGCCAGCAGCCAGACCCCGTTGGGCAGGGGGCTTGATGGCTACACCTTC. Amino acid sequence: CASSQTPLGRGLDGYTF.

This chain joins TRBV19 and TRBJ2-5; the match to TRBD1 covers 8 bases. The V segment lost 8 bases and the J segment 3 bases; nucleotides outside the gene matches: 14. Germline V lookup: CDR1 LNHDA, CDR2 SQIVND (reference sequence). CDR3 length equals 16 residues. This CDR3 is CASGSQGVPSKETQYF. As DNA, the CDR3 is TGTGCCAGTGGTTCACAGGGGGTTCCTTCCAAAGAGACCCAGTACTTC.

V is TRBV6-5 and J is TRBJ2-5; 9 bases fit TRBD1. Germline V gene lookup returns CDR1 MNHEY and CDR2 SVGAGI. The CDR3 consists of 15 residues. V lost 8 bases, J lost 4 bases, and 11 bases stayed unmatched. CDR3 protein: CASGQGISLGETQYF. The CDR3 DNA follows: TGTGCCAGCGGACAGGGGATTTCTCTGGGAGAGACCCAGTACTTC.

The chain recombines TRBV7-2 with TRBJ2-7; a weak D match, TRBD2 (6 bases). The V and J ends lost 6 bases and 0 bases respectively, with 15 bases between them. The CDR3 covers 15 residues. Looked up from germline, CDR1 is SGHTA and CDR2 is FQGNSA. CDR3 nucleotide sequence: TGTGCCAGCAGTTATAATTGGGGGGTCTCCTACGAGCAGTACTTC. Amino acid sequence: CASSYNWGVSYEQYF. Complete variable domain (other parts from reference TRBV7-2 and TRBJ2-7): GAGVSQSPSNKVTEKGKDVELRCDPISGHTALYWYRQSLGQGLEFLIYFQGNSAPDKSGLPSDRFSAERTGGSVSTLTIQRTQQEDSAVYLCASSYNWGVSYEQYFGPGTRLTVT.

The chain employs TRBV29-1 and TRBJ2-5; tentatively, D is TRBD1 (5 bases). This CDR3 comprises 12 residues. In germline, CDR1 is SQVTM, CDR2 ANQGSEA. V was pared by 4 bases and J by 5 bases, with 11 bases between. CDR3 sequence: CSVGGLGETQYF. CDR3 coding DNA: TGCAGCGTTGGGGGCTTGGGGGAGACCCAGTACTTC. The full variable domain, its missing parts supplied by reference TRBV29-1 and TRBJ2-5, is SAVISQKPSRDICQRGTSLTIQCQVDSQVTMMFWYRQQPGQSLTLIATANQGSEATYESGFVIDKFPISRPNLTFSTLTVSNMSPEDSSIYLCSVGGLGETQYFGPGTRLLVL.

V usage is TRBV10-3 and J usage is TRBJ2-1; 11 positions agree with TRBD2. The trim removed 2 bases at V and 10 bases at J, leaving 7 bases unmatched. This CDR3 contains 15 residues. Germline CDR1 and CDR2: ENHRY and SYGVKD. The DNA of the CDR3 is TGTGCCATCAGTGAGACTAGCGGGAGACAAGGGGAGCAGTTCTTC. This codes for CAISETSGRQGEQFF.

CDR3 bases: TGTGCCACCAGCAGCGGGAGACAGGGATCCTACGAGCAGTACTTC. The encoded protein is CATSSGRQGSYEQYF. The V gene is TRBV24-1, the J gene TRBJ2-7; tentative D call: TRBD2 (8 bases). The CDR3 sequence is 15 residues long. V shed 7 bases and J shed 1 base, with 16 bases lying between them. The germline V gene encodes CDR1 KGHDR and CDR2 SFDVKD.

This sequence joins TRBV27 and TRBJ1-5; D not resolved. Germline V gene data show CDR1 as MNHEY and CDR2 as SMNVEV (reference sequence). CDR3 size: 13 residues. Trimming took 0 bases from V and 7 from J, leaving 7 bases between them. The CDR3 region has the DNA TGTGCCAGCAGTTTATCATCCTTCCAGCCCCAGCATTTT. This sequence encodes CASSLSSFQPQHF.

The chain recombines TRBV6-2 or TRBV6-3 with TRBJ2-5; 7 bases align to TRBD2. CDR1 is MNHEY, CDR2 SVGEGT, per germline. The CDR3 consists of 17 residues. The J segment lost 1 base and the V segment lost 2 bases, leaving 10 bases of the junction unmatched. CDR3 nucleotides: TGTGCCAGCAGTTACCGCCCGGGAGGACCTTTCCAAGAGACCCAGTACTTC. Protein sequence: CASSYRPGGPFQETQYF.

The chain uses TRBV27 and TRBJ1-1; D unclear. This CDR3 comprises 13 residues. Between the trimmed V and J ends, which lost 3 bases and 0 bases, there was a span of 5 bases. Germline V gene lookup returns CDR1 MNHEY and CDR2 SMNVEV (reference sequence). The CDR3 reads CASSLRMNTEAFF. The DNA for the CDR3 is TGTGCCAGCAGTTTGCGGATGAACACTGAAGCTTTCTTT.

The rearrangement uses TRBV6-6 and TRBJ2-1; D is perhaps TRBD2 (5 bases). There are 15 residues in the CDR3. Per the germline V gene, CDR1 is MNHNY and CDR2 is SVGAGI (reference sequence). V dropped 4 bases and J dropped 5 bases, with 15 bases sitting between them. The CDR3 loop reads CASSSDTSIHNEQFF. CDR3 in DNA: TGTGCCAGCAGTTCTGATACTAGTATCCACAATGAGCAGTTCTTC.